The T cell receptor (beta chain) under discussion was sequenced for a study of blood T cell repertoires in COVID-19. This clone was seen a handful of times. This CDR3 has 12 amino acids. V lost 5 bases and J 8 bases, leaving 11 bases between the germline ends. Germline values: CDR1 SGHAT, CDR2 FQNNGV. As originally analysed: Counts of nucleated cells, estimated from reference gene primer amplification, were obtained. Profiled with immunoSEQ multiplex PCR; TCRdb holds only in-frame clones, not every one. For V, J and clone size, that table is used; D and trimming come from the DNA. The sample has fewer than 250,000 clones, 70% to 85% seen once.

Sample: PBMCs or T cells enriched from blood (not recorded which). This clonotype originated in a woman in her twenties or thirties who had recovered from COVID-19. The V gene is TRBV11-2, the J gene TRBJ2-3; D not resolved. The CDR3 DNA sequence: TGTGCCAGCAGCCGAGAGCTAGGTACGCAGTATTTT. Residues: CASSRELGTQYF.